This TCR beta chain was identified in a study of blood T cell repertoires in COVID-19. The wider study: Italy, Spain and the United States were the sources of the convalescent and acute COVID-19 samples. T cells, B-cell-depleted T cells, or PBMCs provided the cDNA or gDNA that served as material.

Sequencing was performed with immunoSEQ multiplex PCR; in TCRdb, only in-frame clones are kept and a portion is missing. The sample has 180,000 or so clones; about nine tenths are singletons. J gave up 9 bases and V 3 bases, and 2 bases lay outside the gene matches. Germline CDR1 SGHTA, CDR2 FQGNSA. This CDR3 contains 12 residues. The V and J genes are TRBV7-2 and TRBJ2-1; the match to TRBD2 covers 7 bases. Sequenced input: peripheral blood. This TCR derives from a man between 35 and 55 years old with acute or convalescent COVID-19. CDR3 DNA: TGTGCCAGCAGCTTTCCGGGGGGTGAGCAGTTCTTC. Amino acids: CASSFPGGEQFF. Supplemented by reference TRBV7-2 and TRBJ2-1, the full variable domain reads GAGVSQSPSNKVTEKGKDVELRCDPISGHTALYWYRQSLGQGLEFLIYFQGNSAPDKSGLPSDRFSAERTGGSVSTLTIQRTQQEDSAVYLCASSFPGGEQFFGPGTRLTVL.